The clone carrying this TCR beta chain has ten or more counts. No antigen is known for it. This entry belongs to a study of neurological immune-mediated disorders. Study-level points and caveats: There was no clinical or MRI feature that was associated with the multiple sclerosis repertoire cluster.

TCRdb reanalysed the 5' RACE reads using MiXCR and keeps one entry per CDR3 protein. In the table there are about 58,000 distinct CDR3 sequences, about 3.7% of which are singletons. The CDR3 has 15 residues. Trimming removed 0 bases from V and 7 bases from J, with 14 bases in between. CDR1 is SGHRS, CDR2 YFSETQ, per germline. The sample comprised PBMCs. The chain employs TRBV5-1 and TRBJ2-1; no firm D call. This TCR derives from a woman aged 60-75 years with multiple sclerosis. As DNA, the CDR3 is TGCGCCAGCAGCTTGGTATTTCAACTGGGGAATGAGCAGTTCTTC. Protein: CASSLVFQLGNEQFF.